The 30 T cell receptor beta chains in this list originate from one sample, sequenced in a study of cytomegalovirus exposure and HLA in healthy donors. Use of 60 Vbeta and 13 Jbeta primers characterized the PCR. The table came from immunoSEQ multiplex PCR; TCRdb's copy has only in-frame clones and leaves some out. The sample shows 150,000 to 200,000 clones, over 75% of them seen only once. Sequencing used PBMCs. Receptor source: a female donor in good health and CMV-seronegative.

The CDR3 DNA follows: TGTGCCAGCGTTCGGACTAGCGGGAGAGAGACCCAGTACTTC. Translated: CASVRTSGRETQYF. V is TRBV6-1 and J is TRBJ2-5; 13 positions match TRBD2. The J segment lost 4 bases and the V segment lost 8 bases, leaving 4 bases of the junction unmatched. Germline V gives CDR1 MNHNS, CDR2 SASEGT. CDR3 length: 14 amino acids.

The V and J genes are TRBV2 and TRBJ1-2; D not certain. Trimming shortened V by 4 bases and J by 4 bases, and 7 bases separated the two germline ends. From germline, CDR1 is SNHLY and CDR2 FYNNEI. This CDR3 is built from 12 residues. The CDR3 spells CASSAGTYGYTF. CDR3 nucleotide sequence: TGTGCCAGCAGTGCAGGAACCTATGGCTACACCTTC. The full variable domain, rest sourced from reference TRBV2 and TRBJ1-2, is EPEVTQTPSHQVTQMGQEVILRCVPISNHLYFYWYRQILGQKVEFLVSFYNNEISEKSEIFDDQFSVERPDGSNFTLKIRSTKLEDSAMYFCASSAGTYGYTFGSGTRLTVV.

The chain has TRBV19 and TRBJ1-2, with TRBD1 matching 7 bases. The CDR3 length is 18 residues. V gave up 5 bases and J gave up 5 bases; unmatched junction bases: 20. Germline-derived CDR1 and CDR2 are LNHDA and SQIVND (reference sequence). CDR3 bases: TGTGCCAGTAGTGATTACTGGGACAGCCTAAGGGAAAAGTATGGCTACACCTTC. Translating gives CASSDYWDSLREKYGYTF.

The chain carries TRBV10-3 and TRBJ2-7; 10 bases line up with TRBD1. CDR3 length equals 15 residues. V gave up 2 bases and J gave up 6 bases; unmatched junction bases: 7. Germline values: CDR1 ENHRY, CDR2 SYGVKD. The CDR3 protein is CAISERDRGGSEQYF. The CDR3 nucleotides read TGTGCCATCAGTGAGAGGGACAGGGGAGGCTCCGAGCAGTACTTC.

The chain uses TRBV19 and TRBJ2-3; 13 nucleotides line up with TRBD2. After removal of 5 bases from V and 2 bases from J, the junction contained 4 bases not matched to a gene. The CDR3 spans 16 residues. Germline V gives CDR1 LNHDA, CDR2 SQIVND (reference sequence). CDR3 sequence (DNA): TGTGCCAGTAGTCCCGGACTAGCGGGGGTCACAGATACGCAGTATTTT. As protein: CASSPGLAGVTDTQYF.

The chain has TRBV19 and TRBJ2-5; TRBD2 matches at 16 bases. Per the germline V gene, CDR1 is LNHDA and CDR2 is SQIVND (reference sequence). This CDR3 region has 16 residues. The V and J ends lost 6 bases and 5 bases, in that order; junction bases with no gene match: 6. CDR3 sequence reads: CASSSPGLAGGETQYF. Written as DNA, the CDR3 is TGTGCCAGTAGCTCCCCGGGACTAGCGGGAGGGGAGACCCAGTACTTC.

V gene TRBV28 combines with J gene TRBJ2-3, with TRBD2 matching over 7 bases. J was trimmed by 1 base and V by 5 bases; bases with no gene match: 6. This CDR3 has 15 residues. The germline CDR1 and CDR2 sequences are MDHEN and SYDVKM. The CDR3 region has the DNA TGTGCCAGCAGTCCCCACCGGGAGGGCACAGATACGCAGTATTTT. Residues: CASSPHREGTDTQYF. Together with reference TRBV28 and TRBJ2-3, the CDR3 gives the full variable domain: DVKVTQSSRYLVKRTGEKVFLECVQDMDHENMFWYRQDPGLGLRLIYFSYDVKMKEKGDIPEGYSVSREKKERFSLILESASTNQTSMYLCASSPHREGTDTQYFGPGTRLTVL.

The chain has TRBV7-9 and TRBJ2-7; 7 bases align to TRBD1. The ends lost 5 bases at V and 2 bases at J; junction bases unmatched: 21. Looked up from germline, CDR1 is SEHNR and CDR2 is FQNEAQ (reference sequence). The CDR3 loop spans 19 amino acids. The CDR3 sequence: CASSQNLGTGTEFPYEQYF. DNA of the CDR3: TGTGCCAGCAGCCAAAACTTAGGAACCGGGACAGAGTTTCCCTACGAGCAGTACTTC.

This clone came up a few times. The same CDR3 arises from other DNA sequences in this sample as well. J is TRBJ1-1 and V is TRBV5-1; D perhaps matches TRBD1 (6 bases). The CDR3 totals 14 residues. Germline V lookup: CDR1 SGHRS, CDR2 YFSETQ. The ends were cut back, 0 bases at V and 4 bases at J, with 10 bases in the middle. This chain's CDR3 is CASSLAGGGTEAFF. In DNA, the CDR3 is TGCGCCAGCAGCTTGGCGGGGGGCGGCACTGAAGCTTTCTTT.

This chain links TRBV27 with TRBJ2-2, with TRBD2 matching 10 bases. Germline V gives CDR1 MNHEY, CDR2 SMNVEV (reference sequence). V was pared by 7 bases and J by 9 bases, with 14 bases of the junction left unmatched. This CDR3 has 16 residues. The chain's CDR3 is CASTMGTSVLNRELFF. CDR3 DNA: TGTGCCAGCACGATGGGGACTAGCGTCCTCAATAGGGAGCTGTTTTTT.

This clone was seen a single time. V is TRBV5-5 and J is TRBJ1-5, with D maybe TRBD1 (6 bases). The V gene's germline CDR1 is SGHKS and CDR2 YYEKEE (reference sequence). Trimming stripped 4 bases from V and 3 bases from J, with 14 bases between. This CDR3 comprises 15 residues. CDR3 residues: CASSPTGQINQPQHF. CDR3 DNA: TGTGCCAGCAGCCCAACGGGACAAATCAATCAGCCCCAGCATTTT.

The chain carries TRBV18 and TRBJ2-2, with 12 bases aligning to TRBD2. V shed 3 bases and J 4 bases; nucleotides not matched to a gene: 3. The germline CDR1 and CDR2 sequences are KGHSH and LQKENI. The CDR3 loop spans 16 amino acids. The DNA of the CDR3 is TGTGCCAGCTCACCGACACTAGCGGGAGGCACCGGGGAGCTGTTTTTT. It encodes CASSPTLAGGTGELFF. The full variable domain, rest sourced from reference TRBV18 and TRBJ2-2, is NAGVMQNPRHLVRRRGQEARLRCSPMKGHSHVYWYRQLPEEGLKFMVYLQKENIIDESGMPKERFSAEFPKEGPSILRIQQVVRGDSAAYFCASSPTLAGGTGELFFGEGSRLTVL.

To note about this clone: The sample holds other DNA sequences that translate to the same CDR3. The V and J genes are TRBV18 and TRBJ1-1, with unresolved D. CDR3 size: 14 residues. The germline V gene has CDR1 KGHSH and CDR2 LQKENI. V lost 3 bases and J lost 1, with 9 bases in between. The CDR3 loop is CASSPSGRNTEAFF. The CDR3 DNA sequence: TGTGCCAGCTCACCTTCAGGCCGGAACACTGAAGCTTTCTTT. Combining the CDR3 with reference TRBV18 and TRBJ1-1 gives the whole variable domain NAGVMQNPRHLVRRRGQEARLRCSPMKGHSHVYWYRQLPEEGLKFMVYLQKENIIDESGMPKERFSAEFPKEGPSILRIQQVVRGDSAAYFCASSPSGRNTEAFFGQGTRLTVV.

The chain recombines TRBV10-3 with TRBJ2-1; 9 bases align to TRBD2. Germline assignment: CDR1 ENHRY and CDR2 SYGVKD. The CDR3 is made up of 18 amino acids. The V and J ends lost 2 bases and 0 bases, in that order; junction bases with no gene match: 8. The chain's CDR3 is CAISEPGLASSSYNEQFF. CDR3 DNA sequence: TGTGCCATCAGTGAGCCCGGACTAGCGTCAAGCTCCTACAATGAGCAGTTCTTC.

The CDR3 nucleotides read TGTGCCAGCAGCAAAGAGGGTGGGGGACACACAACAGGGGATAGCAATCAGCCCCAGCATTTT. Translation: CASSKEGGGHTTGDSNQPQHF. The chain joins TRBV21-1 to TRBJ1-5; the listed D gene, TRBD1, was not tested against the DNA. TRBV21-1 is a pseudogene segment. The CDR3 runs 21 residues.

The rearrangement joins TRBV9 to TRBJ2-3; possible D gene TRBD2, 5 bases. CDR1 is SGDLS and CDR2 is YYNGEE in the germline V gene. There are 16 residues in the CDR3. Trimming took off 0 bases at V and 2 bases at J, with 13 bases between the two ends. The CDR3 DNA follows: TGTGCCAGCAGCGTAGCTGGAGCGGAGACCACAGATACGCAGTATTTT. Residues: CASSVAGAETTDTQYF. Variable domain in full (rest from reference TRBV9 and TRBJ2-3): DSGVTQTPKHLITATGQRVTLRCSPRSGDLSVYWYQQSLDQGLQFLIQYYNGEERAKGNILERFSAQQFPDLHSELNLSSLELGDSALYFCASSVAGAETTDTQYFGPGTRLTVL.

The chain links TRBV21-1 to TRBJ2-7; whether TRBD1, the table's D call, matches the DNA was not checked. TRBV21-1 corresponds to a pseudogene. The CDR3 contains 17 residues. The CDR3 nucleotides are TGTGCCAGCAGCAACCTCAAAAGACAGGGGAAATCCTACGAGCAGTACTTC. This sequence encodes CASSNLKRQGKSYEQYF.

The gene calls are TRBV7-3 and TRBJ2-2; D may be TRBD1 (6 bases). The CDR3 contains 15 residues. The germline V gene has CDR1 SGHTA and CDR2 FQGTGA. V lost 5 bases to trimming and J lost 4 bases, with 14 bases between them. The CDR3 DNA reads as TGTGCCAGCAGCCTCCACAGGGCCCCCACCGGGGAGCTGTTTTTT. Its translation is CASSLHRAPTGELFF. Filled out from reference TRBV7-3 and TRBJ2-2, the complete variable domain reads GAGVSQTPSNKVTEKGKYVELRCDPISGHTALYWYRQSLGQGPEFLIYFQGTGAADDSGLPNDRFFAVRPEGSVSTLKIQRTERGDSAVYLCASSLHRAPTGELFFGEGSRLTVL.

The chain joins TRBV4-3 to TRBJ1-3; D not resolved. CDR3 length: 16 residues. Trimming removed 1 base at V and 0 bases at J, with 10 bases between. Germline loops: CDR1 LGHNA, CDR2 YSLEER. The CDR3 DNA reads as TGCGCCAGCAGCCAAGTGGCAGATTACTCTGGAAACACCATATATTTT. Translated: CASSQVADYSGNTIYF.

This clone was counted once. The rearrangement links TRBV19 to TRBJ2-1; TRBD1 matches at 7 bases. With 1 base clipped from V and 4 bases from J, the junction kept 7 bases outside the gene matches. Germline assignment: CDR1 LNHDA and CDR2 SQIVND (reference sequence). This CDR3 spans 16 amino acids. For the CDR3, the DNA is TGTGCCAGTAGTATAGTCCTGGACAGGCTGTACAATGAGCAGTTCTTC. This codes for CASSIVLDRLYNEQFF.

This clone has only a few counts. The chain has TRBV13 and TRBJ1-1, with TRBD1 matching 8 bases. This CDR3 is built from 16 residues. V gave up 0 bases and J gave up 1 base; unmatched junction bases: 4. Germline lookup yields CDR1 PRHDT and CDR2 FYEKMQ (reference sequence). The CDR3 DNA is TGTGCCAGCAGCTTAGGCGGACAGGGCGGGAACACTGAAGCTTTCTTT. As protein: CASSLGGQGGNTEAFF.

The rearrangement uses TRBV7-9 and TRBJ2-1; 10 nucleotides match TRBD2. There are 15 residues in the CDR3. V dropped 5 bases and J dropped 8; count of bases not matched to a gene: 9. Germline assignment: CDR1 SEHNR and CDR2 FQNEAQ (reference sequence). The CDR3 here is CASSPGLAEVYEQFF. CDR3 DNA: TGTGCCAGCAGCCCAGGACTAGCGGAAGTTTATGAGCAGTTCTTC.

The chain uses TRBV9 and TRBJ2-5, with TRBD2 as a possible D gene (7 bases). Germline loops: CDR1 SGDLS, CDR2 YYNGEE. V lost 4 bases, J lost 11 bases, and 21 bases lay in between. CDR3 length: 14 residues. CDR3 nucleotide sequence: TGTGCCAGCAGCTTACACGGGGGGCCGGGGGAGCAGTACTTC. It yields the protein CASSLHGGPGEQYF.

CDR3 in amino acids: CASSLDRRGDTQYF. The CDR3 DNA sequence: TGTGCCAGCAGCTTAGACAGGAGAGGAGATACGCAGTATTTT. The chain is built from TRBV7-8 and TRBJ2-3; D perhaps matches TRBD1 (5 bases). The CDR3 is 14 residues long. Trimming pared 1 base from V and 5 bases from J, leaving 10 bases between. Germline values: CDR1 SGHVS, CDR2 FQNEAQ.

The gene calls are TRBV29-1 and TRBJ2-1; D not certain. Per the germline V gene, CDR1 is SQVTM and CDR2 is ANQGSEA. CDR3 length equals 14 residues. Trimming cost V 5 bases and J 4 bases, with 15 bases left between them. CDR3 sequence reads: CSVLEIPQYNEQFF. In DNA, the CDR3 is TGCAGCGTTCTAGAGATTCCCCAATACAATGAGCAGTTCTTC.

The chain links TRBV9 to TRBJ1-3, with TRBD1 matching 9 bases. Germline lookup yields CDR1 SGDLS and CDR2 YYNGEE. With V trimmed by 0 bases and J by 0 bases, 1 base remained unmatched. The CDR3 spans 16 residues. This CDR3 reads CASSVGQGVSGNTIYF. CDR3 DNA: TGTGCCAGCAGCGTAGGACAGGGGGTCTCTGGAAACACCATATATTTT.

V usage is TRBV7-9 and J usage is TRBJ2-7, with D tentatively TRBD1 (5 bases). The CDR3 runs 17 residues. V was pared by 0 bases and J by 0 bases, with 15 bases between. CDR1 and CDR2 (germline): SEHNR, FQNEAQ (reference sequence). The DNA of the CDR3 is TGTGCCAGCAGCTTAGCTACAGGAGCCCTCAGCTCCTACGAGCAGTACTTC. This translates into CASSLATGALSSYEQYF.

DNA for the CDR3: TGTGCCAGCAGTGATATACAGGGGATCAATTCACCCCTCCACTTT. This translates into CASSDIQGINSPLHF. The chain has TRBV25-1 and TRBJ1-6; 7 nucleotides line up with TRBD1. Germline V CDR1 and CDR2: MGHDK, SYGVNS. The CDR3 loop spans 15 amino acids. J lost 7 bases, V lost 3 bases, and 6 bases had no gene match.

The rearrangement uses TRBV5-6 and TRBJ1-1; 8 positions agree with TRBD1. The germline V gene has CDR1 SGHDT and CDR2 YYEEEE. The V and J ends lost 4 bases and 7 bases, in that order; junction bases with no gene match: 9. The CDR3 contains 14 residues. The CDR3 loop is CASSPPDRENEAFF. The CDR3 DNA follows: TGTGCCAGCAGCCCCCCGGACAGGGAGAATGAAGCTTTCTTT.

This rearrangement joins TRBV12-5 to TRBJ2-7; 10 positions match TRBD2. The CDR3 sequence is 15 residues long. Germline V gene data show CDR1 as LGHNT and CDR2 as FRNRAP. J lost 0 bases, V lost 5 bases, and 4 bases had no gene match. CDR3: CASGPSGRVSYEQYF. CDR3 in DNA: TGTGCTAGTGGTCCTAGCGGGAGAGTCTCCTACGAGCAGTACTTC.